This entry describes one T cell receptor beta chain. Its antigen is currently unknown. Clones were read by immunoSEQ multiplex PCR, and TCRdb kept only the in-frame ones, dropping some. The sample has tens of thousands of clones; 75% to 90% are singletons. This sample stems from a study of T cell responses to AZD1222 COVID-19 vaccine. Points from the study as a whole: Spike-wide vaccine-associated CD4 TCRs dominated at 160-218 and 743-854. The peak T cell response came first, and repertoires were sampled only after it. Just a handful of AZD1222 recipients tested seropositive at baseline.

Germline V gives CDR1 SGHRS, CDR2 YFSETQ. The germline V and J ends were trimmed by 3 bases and 3 bases, with 13 bases remaining between them. This CDR3 has 14 amino acids. The receptor was isolated from an adult who received the AZD1222 COVID-19 vaccine. The rearrangement joins TRBV5-1 to TRBJ2-7, with D perhaps matching TRBD1 (6 bases). This material consisted of peripheral blood, taken 28 days after the second AZD1222 dose. This chain's CDR3 is CASSYTNRDYEQYF. The CDR3 DNA follows: TGCGCCAGCAGCTACACTAACAGGGACTACGAGCAGTACTTC.